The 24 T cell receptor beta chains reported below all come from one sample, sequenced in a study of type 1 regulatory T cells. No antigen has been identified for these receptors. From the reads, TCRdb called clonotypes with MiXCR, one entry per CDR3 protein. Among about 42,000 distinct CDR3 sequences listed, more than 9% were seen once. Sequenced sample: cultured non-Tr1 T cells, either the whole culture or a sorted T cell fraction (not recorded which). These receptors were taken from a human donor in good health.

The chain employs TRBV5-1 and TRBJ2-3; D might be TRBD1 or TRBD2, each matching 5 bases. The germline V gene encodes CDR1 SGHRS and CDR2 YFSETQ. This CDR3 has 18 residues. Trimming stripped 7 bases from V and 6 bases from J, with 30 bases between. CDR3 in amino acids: CASVPYPGPLTSADTQYF. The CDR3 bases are TGCGCCAGCGTACCGTATCCGGGACCACTAACGTCCGCGGATACGCAGTATTTT. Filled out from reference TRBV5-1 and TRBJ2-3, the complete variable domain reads KAGVTQTPRYLIKTRGQQVTLSCSPISGHRSVSWYQQTPGQGLQFLFEYFSETQRNKGNFPGRFSGRQFSNSRSEMNVSTLELGDSALYLCASVPYPGPLTSADTQYFGPGTRLTVL.

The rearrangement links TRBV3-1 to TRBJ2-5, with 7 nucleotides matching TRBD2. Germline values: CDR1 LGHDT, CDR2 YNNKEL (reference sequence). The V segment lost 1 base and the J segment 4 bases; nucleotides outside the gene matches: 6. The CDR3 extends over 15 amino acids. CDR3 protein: CASSQVRQRGETQYF. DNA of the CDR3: TGTGCCAGCAGCCAAGTCCGGCAGCGGGGAGAGACCCAGTACTTC.

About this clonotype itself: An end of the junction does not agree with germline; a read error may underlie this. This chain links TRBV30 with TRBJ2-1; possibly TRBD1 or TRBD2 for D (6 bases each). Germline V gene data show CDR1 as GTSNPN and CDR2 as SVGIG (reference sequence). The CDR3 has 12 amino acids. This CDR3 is CARSVEGVEQFF. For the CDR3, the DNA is TGTGCCCGGAGTGTGGAGGGGGTTGAGCAGTTCTTC.

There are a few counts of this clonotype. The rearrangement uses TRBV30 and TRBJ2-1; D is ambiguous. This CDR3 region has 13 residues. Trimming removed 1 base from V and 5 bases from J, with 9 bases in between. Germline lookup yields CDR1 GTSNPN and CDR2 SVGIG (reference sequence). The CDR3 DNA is TGTGCCTGGAGTGGGATTCAAGACAATGAGCAGTTCTTC. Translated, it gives CAWSGIQDNEQFF.

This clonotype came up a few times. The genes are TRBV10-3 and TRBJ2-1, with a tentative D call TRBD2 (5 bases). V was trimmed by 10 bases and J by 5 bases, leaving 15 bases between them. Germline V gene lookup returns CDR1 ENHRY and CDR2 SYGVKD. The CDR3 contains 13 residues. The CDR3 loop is CATRTSSDNEQFF. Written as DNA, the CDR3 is TGTGCCACCAGGACGAGTAGCGACAATGAGCAGTTCTTC.

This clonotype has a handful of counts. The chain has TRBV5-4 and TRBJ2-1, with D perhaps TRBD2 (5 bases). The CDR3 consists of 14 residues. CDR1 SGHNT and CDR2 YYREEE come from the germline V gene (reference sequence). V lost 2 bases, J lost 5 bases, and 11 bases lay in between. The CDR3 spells CASSFGLPNNEQFF. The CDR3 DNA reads TGTGCCAGCAGCTTCGGACTGCCAAACAATGAGCAGTTCTTC.

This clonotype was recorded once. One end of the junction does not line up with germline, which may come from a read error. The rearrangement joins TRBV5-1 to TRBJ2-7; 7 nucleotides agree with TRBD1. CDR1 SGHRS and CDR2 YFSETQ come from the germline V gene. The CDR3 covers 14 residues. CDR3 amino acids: CASSPRQGVYEQYF. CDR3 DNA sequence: TGTGCCAGCAGCCCGCGACAGGGTGTCTACGAGCAGTACTTC.

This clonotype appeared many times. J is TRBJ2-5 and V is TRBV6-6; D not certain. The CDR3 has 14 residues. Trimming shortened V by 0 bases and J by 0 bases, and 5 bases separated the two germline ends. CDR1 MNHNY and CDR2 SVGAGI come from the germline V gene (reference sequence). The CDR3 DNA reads TGTGCCAGCAGTTACTCGAGCAACCAAGAGACCCAGTACTTC. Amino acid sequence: CASSYSSNQETQYF.

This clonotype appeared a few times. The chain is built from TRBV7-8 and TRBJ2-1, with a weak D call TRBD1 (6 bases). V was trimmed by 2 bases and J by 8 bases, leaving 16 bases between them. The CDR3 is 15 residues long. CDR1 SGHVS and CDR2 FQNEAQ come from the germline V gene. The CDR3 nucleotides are TGTGCCAGCAGCTTATCCGGCAGGGGATGGCATGAGCAGTTCTTC. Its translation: CASSLSGRGWHEQFF.

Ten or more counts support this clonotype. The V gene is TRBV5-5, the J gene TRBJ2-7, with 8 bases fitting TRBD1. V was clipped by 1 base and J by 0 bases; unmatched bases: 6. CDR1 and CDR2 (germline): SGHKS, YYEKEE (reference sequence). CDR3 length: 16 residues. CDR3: CASSLRDRTLSYEQYF. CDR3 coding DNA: TGTGCCAGCAGCTTGAGGGACAGGACTCTCTCCTACGAGCAGTACTTC.

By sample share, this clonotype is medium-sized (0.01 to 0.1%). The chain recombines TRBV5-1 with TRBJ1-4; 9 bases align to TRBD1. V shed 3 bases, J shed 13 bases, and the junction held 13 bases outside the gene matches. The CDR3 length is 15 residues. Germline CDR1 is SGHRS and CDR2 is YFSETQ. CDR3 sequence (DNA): TGCGCCAGCAGCTCGAGGACCGGGACAGGGTATGGACTGTTTTTT. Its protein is CASSSRTGTGYGLFF.

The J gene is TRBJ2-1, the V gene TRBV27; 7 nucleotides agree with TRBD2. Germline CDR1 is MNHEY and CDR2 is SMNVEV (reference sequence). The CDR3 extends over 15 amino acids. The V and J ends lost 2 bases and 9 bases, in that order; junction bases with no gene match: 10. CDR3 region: CASSLMAGVVVEQFF. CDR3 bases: TGTGCCAGCAGTTTAATGGCGGGAGTCGTCGTTGAGCAGTTCTTC.

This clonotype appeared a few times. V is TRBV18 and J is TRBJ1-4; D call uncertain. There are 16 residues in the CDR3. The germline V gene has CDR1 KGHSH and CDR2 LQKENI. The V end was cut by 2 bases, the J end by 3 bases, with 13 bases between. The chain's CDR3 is CASSPSAQTPNEKLFF. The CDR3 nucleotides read TGTGCCAGCTCACCATCGGCCCAAACCCCTAATGAAAAACTGTTTTTT.

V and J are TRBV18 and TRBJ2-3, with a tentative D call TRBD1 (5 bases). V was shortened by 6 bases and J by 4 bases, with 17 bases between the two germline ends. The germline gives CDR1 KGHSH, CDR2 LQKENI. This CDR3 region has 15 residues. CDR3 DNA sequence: TGTGCCAGCTCTCCAGGTGTAGCCAGGGCAGATACGCAGTATTTT. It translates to CASSPGVARADTQYF.

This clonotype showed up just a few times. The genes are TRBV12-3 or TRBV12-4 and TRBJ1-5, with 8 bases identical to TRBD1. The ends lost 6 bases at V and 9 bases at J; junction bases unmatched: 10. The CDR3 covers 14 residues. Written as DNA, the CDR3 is TGTGCCAGCAGCTTCCGGACAGGGCCCGGGCCCCAGCATTTT. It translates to CASSFRTGPGPQHF.

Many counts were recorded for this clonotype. The CDR3 loop reads CASGTSPGQETQYF. CDR3 coding DNA: TGCGCCAGCGGGACTTCGCCGGGGCAAGAGACCCAGTACTTC. The chain has TRBV5-1 and TRBJ2-5, with D perhaps matching TRBD2 (6 bases). The ends were cut back, 7 bases at V and 2 bases at J, with 15 bases in the middle. The CDR3 covers 14 residues. Germline V CDR1 and CDR2: SGHRS, YFSETQ.

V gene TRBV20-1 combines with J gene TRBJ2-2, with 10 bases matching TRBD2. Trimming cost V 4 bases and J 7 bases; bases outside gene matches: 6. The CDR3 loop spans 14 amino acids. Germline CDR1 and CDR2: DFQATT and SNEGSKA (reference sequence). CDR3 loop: CSATSGRMDGELFF. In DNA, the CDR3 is TGCAGTGCTACTAGCGGGAGAATGGACGGGGAGCTGTTTTTT.

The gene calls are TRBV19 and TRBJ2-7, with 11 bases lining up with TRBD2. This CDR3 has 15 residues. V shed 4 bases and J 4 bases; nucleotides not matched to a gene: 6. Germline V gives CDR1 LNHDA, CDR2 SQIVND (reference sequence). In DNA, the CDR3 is TGTGCCAGTAGTAATATCGGGACTAGCGGTTACGAGCAGTACTTC. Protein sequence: CASSNIGTSGYEQYF.

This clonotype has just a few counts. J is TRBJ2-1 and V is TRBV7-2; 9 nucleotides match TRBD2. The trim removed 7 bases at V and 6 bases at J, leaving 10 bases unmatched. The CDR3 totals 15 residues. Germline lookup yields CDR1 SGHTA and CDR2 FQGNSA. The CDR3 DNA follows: TGTGCCAGCATCCAATCGCCACTAGCGGGCAATGAGCAGTTCTTC. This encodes CASIQSPLAGNEQFF.

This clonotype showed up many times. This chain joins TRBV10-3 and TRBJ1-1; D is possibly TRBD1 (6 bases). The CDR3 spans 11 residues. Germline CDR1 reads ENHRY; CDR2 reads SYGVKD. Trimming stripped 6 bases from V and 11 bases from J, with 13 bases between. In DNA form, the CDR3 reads TGTGCCATCAGACAGGGAGAGTACGCTTTCTTT. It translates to CAIRQGEYAFF.

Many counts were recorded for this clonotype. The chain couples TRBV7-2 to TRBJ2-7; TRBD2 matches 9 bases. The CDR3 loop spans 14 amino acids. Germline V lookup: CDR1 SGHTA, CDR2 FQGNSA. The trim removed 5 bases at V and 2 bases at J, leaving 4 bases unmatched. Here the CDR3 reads CASSPTSGTYEQYF. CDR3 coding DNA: TGTGCCAGCAGCCCGACTAGCGGAACCTACGAGCAGTACTTC.

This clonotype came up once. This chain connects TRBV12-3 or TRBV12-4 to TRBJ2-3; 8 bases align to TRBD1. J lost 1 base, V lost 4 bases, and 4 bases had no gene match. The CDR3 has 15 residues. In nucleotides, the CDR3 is TGTGCCAGCAGTTCCCCACAGGGGGGCACAGATACGCAGTATTTT. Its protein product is CASSSPQGGTDTQYF.

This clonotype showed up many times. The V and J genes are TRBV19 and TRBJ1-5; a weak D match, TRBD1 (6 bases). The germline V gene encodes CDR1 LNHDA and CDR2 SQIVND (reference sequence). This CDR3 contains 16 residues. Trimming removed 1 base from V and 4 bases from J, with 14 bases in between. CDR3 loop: CASSIGAHRENQPQHF. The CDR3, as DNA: TGTGCCAGTAGTATAGGGGCTCACAGGGAAAATCAGCCCCAGCATTTT.

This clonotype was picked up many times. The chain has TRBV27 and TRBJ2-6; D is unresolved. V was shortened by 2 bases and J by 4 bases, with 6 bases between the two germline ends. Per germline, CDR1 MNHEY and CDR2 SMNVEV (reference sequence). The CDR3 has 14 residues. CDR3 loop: CASSLGYGANVLTF. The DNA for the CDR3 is TGTGCCAGCAGTTTAGGGTACGGGGCCAACGTCCTGACTTTC.